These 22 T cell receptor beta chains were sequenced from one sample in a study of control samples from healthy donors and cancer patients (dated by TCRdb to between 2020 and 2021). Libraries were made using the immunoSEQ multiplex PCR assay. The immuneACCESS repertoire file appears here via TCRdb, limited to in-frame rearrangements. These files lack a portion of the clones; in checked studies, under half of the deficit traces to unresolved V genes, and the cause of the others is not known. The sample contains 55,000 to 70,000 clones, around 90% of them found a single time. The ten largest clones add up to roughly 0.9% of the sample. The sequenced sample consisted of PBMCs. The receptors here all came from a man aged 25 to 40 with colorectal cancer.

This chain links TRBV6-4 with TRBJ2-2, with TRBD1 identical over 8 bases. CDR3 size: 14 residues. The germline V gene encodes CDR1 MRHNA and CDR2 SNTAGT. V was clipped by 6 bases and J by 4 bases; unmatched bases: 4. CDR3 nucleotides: TGTGCCAGCAGCCCCACAGGGGGCACCGGGGAGCTGTTTTTT. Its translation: CASSPTGGTGELFF.

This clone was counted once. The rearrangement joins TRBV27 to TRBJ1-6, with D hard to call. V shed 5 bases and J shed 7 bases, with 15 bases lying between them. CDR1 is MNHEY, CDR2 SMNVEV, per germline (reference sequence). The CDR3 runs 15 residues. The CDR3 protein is CASSRLFEVNSPLHF. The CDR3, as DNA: TGTGCCAGCAGTCGGCTCTTCGAGGTCAATTCACCCCTCCACTTT.

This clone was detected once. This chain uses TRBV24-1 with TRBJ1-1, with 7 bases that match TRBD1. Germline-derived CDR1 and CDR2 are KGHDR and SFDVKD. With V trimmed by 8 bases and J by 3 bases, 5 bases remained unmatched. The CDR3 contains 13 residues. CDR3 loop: CATKGGRDTEAFF. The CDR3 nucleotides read TGTGCCACCAAAGGGGGCCGGGACACTGAAGCTTTCTTT.

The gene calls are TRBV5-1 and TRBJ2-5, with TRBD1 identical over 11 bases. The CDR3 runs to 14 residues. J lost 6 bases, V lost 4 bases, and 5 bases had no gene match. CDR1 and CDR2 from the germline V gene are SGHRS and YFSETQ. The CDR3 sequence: CASSADRGQKTQYF. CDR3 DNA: TGCGCCAGCAGCGCGGACAGGGGGCAGAAGACCCAGTACTTC.

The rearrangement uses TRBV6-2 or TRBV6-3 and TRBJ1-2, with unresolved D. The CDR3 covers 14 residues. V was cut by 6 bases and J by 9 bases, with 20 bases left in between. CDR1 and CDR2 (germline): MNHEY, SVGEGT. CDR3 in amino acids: CASSRHYADRSYTF. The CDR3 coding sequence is TGTGCCAGCAGCCGCCACTATGCTGATAGGAGCTACACCTTC.

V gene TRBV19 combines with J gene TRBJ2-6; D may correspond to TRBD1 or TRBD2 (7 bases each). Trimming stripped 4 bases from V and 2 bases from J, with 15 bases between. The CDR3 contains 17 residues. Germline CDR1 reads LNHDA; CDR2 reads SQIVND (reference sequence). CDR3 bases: TGTGCCAGTAGTAAGCCCAGGGGGGGCACTGGGGCCAACGTCCTGACTTTC. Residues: CASSKPRGGTGANVLTF.

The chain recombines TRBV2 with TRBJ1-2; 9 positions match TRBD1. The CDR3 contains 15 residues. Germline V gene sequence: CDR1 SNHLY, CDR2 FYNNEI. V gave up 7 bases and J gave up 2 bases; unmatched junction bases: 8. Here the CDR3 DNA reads TGTGCCAGCACCAAAACCGGGACAGGGAACTATGGCTACACCTTC. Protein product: CASTKTGTGNYGYTF. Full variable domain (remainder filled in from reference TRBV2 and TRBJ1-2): EPEVTQTPSHQVTQMGQEVILRCVPISNHLYFYWYRQILGQKVEFLVSFYNNEISEKSEIFDDQFSVERPDGSNFTLKIRSTKLEDSAMYFCASTKTGTGNYGYTFGSGTRLTVV.

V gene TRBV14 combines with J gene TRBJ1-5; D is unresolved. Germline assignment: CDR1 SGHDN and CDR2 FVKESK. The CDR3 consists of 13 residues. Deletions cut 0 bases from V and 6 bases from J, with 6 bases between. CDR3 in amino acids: CASSQDLGQPQHF. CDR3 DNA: TGTGCCAGCAGCCAAGATCTAGGTCAGCCCCAGCATTTT.

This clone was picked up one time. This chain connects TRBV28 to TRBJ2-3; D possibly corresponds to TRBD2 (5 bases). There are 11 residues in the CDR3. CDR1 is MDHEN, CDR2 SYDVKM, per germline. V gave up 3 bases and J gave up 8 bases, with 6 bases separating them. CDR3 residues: CASSFEGTQYF. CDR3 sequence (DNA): TGTGCCAGCAGTTTTGAGGGTACGCAGTATTTT.

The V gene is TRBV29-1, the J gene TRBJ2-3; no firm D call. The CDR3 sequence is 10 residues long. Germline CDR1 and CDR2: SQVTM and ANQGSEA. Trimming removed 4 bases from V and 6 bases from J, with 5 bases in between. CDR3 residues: CSVGEDTQYF. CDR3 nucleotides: TGCAGCGTTGGCGAGGATACGCAGTATTTT.

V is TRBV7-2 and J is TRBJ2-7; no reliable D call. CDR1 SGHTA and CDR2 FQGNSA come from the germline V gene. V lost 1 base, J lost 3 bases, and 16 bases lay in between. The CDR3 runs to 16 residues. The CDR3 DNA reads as TGTGCCAGCAGCTTAGGGGTCGGGCGCGGCTACTACGAGCAGTACTTC. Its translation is CASSLGVGRGYYEQYF.

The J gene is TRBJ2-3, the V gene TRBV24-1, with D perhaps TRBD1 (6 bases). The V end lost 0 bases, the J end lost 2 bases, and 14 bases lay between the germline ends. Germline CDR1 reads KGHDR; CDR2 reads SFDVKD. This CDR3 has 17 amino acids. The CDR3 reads CATSDLGTRYSTDTQYF. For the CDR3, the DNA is TGTGCCACCAGTGATTTGGGGACACGATATTCCACAGATACGCAGTATTTT.

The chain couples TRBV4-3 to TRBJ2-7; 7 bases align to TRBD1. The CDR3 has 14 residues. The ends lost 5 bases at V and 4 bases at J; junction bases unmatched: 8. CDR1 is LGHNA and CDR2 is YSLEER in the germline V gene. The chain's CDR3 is CASSSRQGWYEQYF. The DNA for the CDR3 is TGCGCCAGCAGCTCTCGACAGGGTTGGTACGAGCAGTACTTC.

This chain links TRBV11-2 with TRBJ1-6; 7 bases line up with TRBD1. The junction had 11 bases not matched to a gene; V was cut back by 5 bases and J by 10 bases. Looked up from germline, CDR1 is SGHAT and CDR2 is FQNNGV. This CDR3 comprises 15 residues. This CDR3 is CASSTYRQGPSPLHF. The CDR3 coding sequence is TGTGCCAGCAGCACATACCGACAGGGTCCGTCACCCCTCCACTTT.

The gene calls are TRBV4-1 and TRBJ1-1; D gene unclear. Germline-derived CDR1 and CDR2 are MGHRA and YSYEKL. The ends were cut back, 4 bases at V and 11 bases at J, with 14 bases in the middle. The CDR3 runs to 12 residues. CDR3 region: CASSRGPQEAFF. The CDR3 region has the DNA TGCGCCAGCAGCCGCGGACCTCAGGAGGCTTTCTTT.

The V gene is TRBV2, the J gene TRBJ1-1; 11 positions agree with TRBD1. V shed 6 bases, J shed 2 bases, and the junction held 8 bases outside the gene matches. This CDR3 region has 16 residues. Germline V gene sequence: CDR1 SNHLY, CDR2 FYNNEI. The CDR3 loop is CASRPGQGAGNTEAFF. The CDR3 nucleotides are TGTGCCAGCAGACCCGGACAGGGGGCGGGAAACACTGAAGCTTTCTTT.

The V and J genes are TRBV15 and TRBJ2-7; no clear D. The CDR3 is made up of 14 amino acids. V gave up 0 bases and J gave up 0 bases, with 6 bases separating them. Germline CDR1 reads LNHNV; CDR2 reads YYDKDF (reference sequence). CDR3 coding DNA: TGTGCCACCAGCAGAGATAAAAGCTCCTACGAGCAGTACTTC. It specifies CATSRDKSSYEQYF.

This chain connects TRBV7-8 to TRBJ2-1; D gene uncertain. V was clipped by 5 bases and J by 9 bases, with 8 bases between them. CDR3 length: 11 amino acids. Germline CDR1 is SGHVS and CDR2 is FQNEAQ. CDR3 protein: CASSLSFEQFF. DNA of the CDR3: TGTGCCAGCAGCCTCAGTTTTGAGCAGTTCTTC.

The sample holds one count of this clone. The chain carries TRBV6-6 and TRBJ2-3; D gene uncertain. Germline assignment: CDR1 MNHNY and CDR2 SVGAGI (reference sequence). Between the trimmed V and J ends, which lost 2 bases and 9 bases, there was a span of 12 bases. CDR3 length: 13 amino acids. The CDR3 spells CASSYDGSGTQYF. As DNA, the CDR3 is TGTGCCAGCAGTTACGACGGATCCGGGACGCAGTATTTT.

CDR3 nucleotide sequence: TGTGCCAGCAGCTTCAGCGTCTCTTCAGGGGTTGAAGCTTTCTTT. Encoded protein: CASSFSVSSGVEAFF. The rearrangement uses TRBV7-2 and TRBJ1-1, with D possibly TRBD1 on 6 matching bases. The CDR3 has 15 amino acids. Germline CDR1 is SGHTA and CDR2 is FQGNSA. Trimming cost V 3 bases and J 7 bases, with 18 bases left between them.

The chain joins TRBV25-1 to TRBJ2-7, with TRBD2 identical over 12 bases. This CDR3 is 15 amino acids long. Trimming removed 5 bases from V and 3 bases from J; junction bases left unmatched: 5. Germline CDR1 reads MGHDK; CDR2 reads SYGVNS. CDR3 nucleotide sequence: TGTGCCAGCAGTCTCACTAGCGGGGGGAACTACGAGCAGTACTTC. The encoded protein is CASSLTSGGNYEQYF.

The CDR3 DNA is TGTGCCAGCAGCCCGAGAGGGTTTAGCAATCAGCCCCAGCATTTT. Its translation: CASSPRGFSNQPQHF. The J gene is TRBJ1-5, the V gene TRBV7-2; unclear D gene. V shed 5 bases and J shed 0 bases, with 11 bases lying between them. Germline V gives CDR1 SGHTA, CDR2 FQGNSA. The CDR3 is 15 residues long. Looking up the rest from reference TRBV7-2 and TRBJ1-5 gives the full variable domain: GAGVSQSPSNKVTEKGKDVELRCDPISGHTALYWYRQSLGQGLEFLIYFQGNSAPDKSGLPSDRFSAERTGGSVSTLTIQRTQQEDSAVYLCASSPRGFSNQPQHFGDGTRLSIL.